Presented here are 22 T cell receptor beta chains from one specimen sequenced in a study of brain T cells in children with intractable seizures. Here immunoSEQ multiplex PCR was the method, and the copy in TCRdb shows in-frame clones only, minus some. Of 75,000 to 80,000 clones listed, more than 85% were seen once; the top ten hold 1.5%. The specimen comprised peripheral blood, sampled at surgery. All receptors derive from a boy younger than two with tuberous sclerosis and intractable seizures.

The chain recombines TRBV7-6 with TRBJ1-6, with a weak D call TRBD1 (5 bases). The CDR3 sequence is 14 residues long. Trimming cost V 1 base and J 9 bases, with 10 bases left between them. Germline CDR1 SGHVS, CDR2 FNYEAQ. The CDR3 DNA follows: TGTGCCAGCAGCTTAGACGGCGGGGGTTCACCCCTCCACTTT. Its protein is CASSLDGGGSPLHF.

The chain couples TRBV15 to TRBJ1-5; D is uncertain. The germline V and J ends were trimmed by 1 base and 0 bases, with 7 bases remaining between them. CDR1 and CDR2 (germline): LNHNV, YYDKDF (reference sequence). The CDR3 spans 15 residues. In DNA form, the CDR3 reads TGTGCCACCAGCAGAGGGCGGCTTAGCAATCAGCCCCAGCATTTT. Encoded protein: CATSRGRLSNQPQHF.

The rearrangement links TRBV10-3 to TRBJ2-7, with no clear D. V was clipped by 4 bases and J by 1 base, with 8 bases between them. The CDR3 is 13 amino acids. Germline lookup yields CDR1 ENHRY and CDR2 SYGVKD. CDR3 sequence: CAISAGPSYEQYF. The CDR3 bases are TGTGCCATCAGTGCCGGGCCATCCTACGAGCAGTACTTC.

V is TRBV11-3 and J is TRBJ2-5; D unresolved. The CDR3 is 13 residues long. The V end was cut by 1 base, the J end by 2 bases, with 5 bases between. Germline V gene lookup returns CDR1 SGHNT and CDR2 YENEEA. The CDR3 loop reads CASSLGQQETQYF. DNA for the CDR3: TGTGCCAGCAGCTTAGGGCAGCAAGAGACCCAGTACTTC.

This clone was recorded once. The chain uses TRBV10-1 and TRBJ2-7, with D perhaps given as TRBD1 or TRBD2 (6 bases each). V lost 8 bases to trimming and J lost 5 bases, with 22 bases between them. The CDR3 is 15 residues long. CDR1 and CDR2 (germline): WNHNN, SYGVQD (reference sequence). In DNA form, the CDR3 reads TGCGCCAGCCCTGGACCCCCGGGGGCTGAGGACGAGCAGTACTTC. It specifies CASPGPPGAEDEQYF.

The chain links TRBV5-1 to TRBJ2-7; D possibly uses TRBD1 or TRBD2 (5 bases each). The germline V gene encodes CDR1 SGHRS and CDR2 YFSETQ. V lost 4 bases and J 2 bases, leaving 10 bases between the germline ends. The CDR3 extends over 13 amino acids. The chain's CDR3 is CASSPGATYEQYF. As DNA, the CDR3 is TGCGCCAGCAGCCCCGGGGCGACCTACGAGCAGTACTTC.

The J gene is TRBJ2-5, the V gene TRBV11-2, with TRBD2 identical over 9 bases. Germline trimming cut 6 bases from V and 4 bases from J; bases unmatched to any gene: 9. CDR1 and CDR2 (germline): SGHAT, FQNNGV. This CDR3 is 15 amino acids long. CDR3 nucleotides: TGTGCCAGCAGTCCTGGGGGACTAGCAGGAGAGACCCAGTACTTC. Its protein product is CASSPGGLAGETQYF.

This clone appeared once. This rearrangement joins TRBV18 to TRBJ1-3; weak D call: TRBD1 (6 bases). With 3 bases removed from V and 0 bases from J, the gap between germline ends came to 15 bases. Germline V gene sequence: CDR1 KGHSH, CDR2 LQKENI. The CDR3 has 17 amino acids. CDR3 residues: CASSPFPTGSSGNTIYF. DNA for the CDR3: TGTGCCAGCTCACCTTTTCCCACAGGGAGCTCTGGAAACACCATATATTTT.

V is TRBV30 and J is TRBJ2-3, with TRBD2 matching over 11 bases. The junction had 8 bases not matched to a gene; V was cut back by 8 bases and J by 4 bases. There are 14 residues in the CDR3. Germline V gene sequence: CDR1 GTSNPN, CDR2 SVGIG (reference sequence). CDR3 coding DNA: TGTGCCCGAAGAATTAGCGGGGGGGCAGATACGCAGTATTTT. Residues: CARRISGGADTQYF.

The V call is TRBV30, the J call TRBJ1-1; TRBD1 might be the D (5 bases). V was trimmed by 2 bases and J by 1 base, leaving 8 bases between them. The CDR3 consists of 13 residues. The germline V gene has CDR1 GTSNPN and CDR2 SVGIG (reference sequence). CDR3 protein: CAWSYRGNTEAFF. The CDR3 region has the DNA TGTGCCTGGAGTTATAGGGGGAACACTGAAGCTTTCTTT.

This rearrangement joins TRBV2 to TRBJ2-1, with TRBD1 as a possible D gene (5 bases). The CDR3 covers 16 residues. Per germline, CDR1 SNHLY and CDR2 FYNNEI. Trimming left V 1 base short and J 1 base short, with 11 bases between. The CDR3 coding sequence is TGTGCCAGCAGTGAAGAATTGGCAGGGTCCTACAATGAGCAGTTCTTC. Its protein product is CASSEELAGSYNEQFF.

CDR3 coding DNA: TGTGCCAGCAGCTTTAACAGAGCCAATGAGCAGTTCTTC. Protein: CASSFNRANEQFF. The gene calls are TRBV5-4 and TRBJ2-1; D gene ambiguous. Per the germline V gene, CDR1 is SGHNT and CDR2 is YYREEE (reference sequence). Trimming pared 2 bases from V and 6 bases from J, leaving 9 bases between. The length of the CDR3 is 13 residues.

The CDR3 protein is CAISLTGGGQPQHF. As DNA, the CDR3 is TGTGCCATCAGCCTGACAGGGGGAGGACAGCCCCAGCATTTT. The genes are TRBV10-3 and TRBJ1-5, with TRBD1 matching 9 bases. The CDR3 loop spans 14 amino acids. Losses at the gene ends were 6 bases for V and 7 bases for J; bases not matched to a gene: 7. The germline V gene has CDR1 ENHRY and CDR2 SYGVKD.

The chain uses TRBV21-1 and TRBJ2-3. TRBV21-1 is given as a pseudogene. This CDR3 has 16 residues. CDR3 sequence reads: CASSFRGVGGTDTQYF. In nucleotides, the CDR3 is TGTGCCAGCAGCTTTAGGGGGGTTGGGGGCACAGATACGCAGTATTTT.

This chain connects TRBV19 to TRBJ2-1; TRBD2 might be the D (6 bases). V shed 3 bases and J shed 0 bases, with 9 bases lying between them. The CDR3 is 15 residues long. Germline V CDR1 and CDR2: LNHDA, SQIVND (reference sequence). Here the CDR3 reads CASSIAGGSYNEQFF. The CDR3 nucleotides read TGTGCCAGTAGTATTGCCGGGGGCTCCTACAATGAGCAGTTCTTC.

J is TRBJ2-7 and V is TRBV7-8, with no clear D. Germline CDR1 and CDR2: SGHVS and FQNEAQ. The CDR3 consists of 13 residues. Trimming shortened V by 0 bases and J by 7 bases, and 10 bases separated the two germline ends. DNA of the CDR3: TGTGCCAGCAGCTTAGCAGGCCTCTTGGAGCAGTACTTC. Its translation: CASSLAGLLEQYF.

This rearrangement joins TRBV24-1 to TRBJ2-2; 7 bases map to TRBD1. This CDR3 region has 16 residues. Germline loops: CDR1 KGHDR, CDR2 SFDVKD. J gave up 6 bases and V 3 bases, and 9 bases lay outside the gene matches. CDR3 DNA sequence: TGTGCCACCAGTGATGTAAACAGGGGTGATGCCGGGGAGCTGTTTTTT. Amino acids: CATSDVNRGDAGELFF.

V gene TRBV30 combines with J gene TRBJ1-5; D is possibly TRBD1 (6 bases). The CDR3 contains 14 residues. Germline-derived CDR1 and CDR2 are GTSNPN and SVGIG (reference sequence). The V and J ends lost 5 bases and 1 base respectively, with 12 bases between them. This chain's CDR3 is CAWHSGASNQPQHF. In nucleotides, the CDR3 is TGTGCCTGGCACTCGGGGGCCAGCAATCAGCCCCAGCATTTT.

The chain employs TRBV5-8 and TRBJ1-2, with TRBD1 matching over 7 bases. The CDR3 has 16 amino acids. Germline CDR1 reads SGHTS; CDR2 reads YDEGEE. J lost 2 bases, V lost 5 bases, and 12 bases had no gene match. CDR3: CASRKRQGKTNYGYTF. DNA for the CDR3: TGTGCCAGCAGGAAGCGACAGGGCAAAACAAACTATGGCTACACCTTC.

In its sample, this clone was seen a few times. The gene calls are TRBV6-6 and TRBJ1-2, with a possible D match to TRBD1 (5 bases). Trimming took off 0 bases at V and 6 bases at J, with 11 bases between the two ends. The CDR3 totals 14 residues. Germline CDR1 MNHNY, CDR2 SVGAGI (reference sequence). The CDR3 sequence is CASSYSGAGHGYTF. DNA of the CDR3: TGTGCCAGCAGTTACTCTGGGGCAGGTCATGGCTACACCTTC.

The gene calls are TRBV6-6 and TRBJ1-4, with TRBD1 matching over 7 bases. The CDR3 has 14 amino acids. The V segment lost 7 bases and the J segment 1 base; nucleotides outside the gene matches: 3. Germline values: CDR1 MNHNY, CDR2 SVGAGI (reference sequence). The chain's CDR3 is CASMGQQTNEKLFF. CDR3 coding DNA: TGTGCCAGCATGGGACAGCAAACTAATGAAAAACTGTTTTTT.

V and J are TRBV14 and TRBJ1-1, with D hard to call. V lost 0 bases to trimming and J lost 5 bases, with 13 bases between them. The germline V gene has CDR1 SGHDN and CDR2 FVKESK. The CDR3 is made up of 15 amino acids. This CDR3 reads CASSQDPPGGTEAFF. The CDR3 DNA follows: TGTGCCAGCAGCCAAGATCCCCCAGGAGGGACTGAAGCTTTCTTT.